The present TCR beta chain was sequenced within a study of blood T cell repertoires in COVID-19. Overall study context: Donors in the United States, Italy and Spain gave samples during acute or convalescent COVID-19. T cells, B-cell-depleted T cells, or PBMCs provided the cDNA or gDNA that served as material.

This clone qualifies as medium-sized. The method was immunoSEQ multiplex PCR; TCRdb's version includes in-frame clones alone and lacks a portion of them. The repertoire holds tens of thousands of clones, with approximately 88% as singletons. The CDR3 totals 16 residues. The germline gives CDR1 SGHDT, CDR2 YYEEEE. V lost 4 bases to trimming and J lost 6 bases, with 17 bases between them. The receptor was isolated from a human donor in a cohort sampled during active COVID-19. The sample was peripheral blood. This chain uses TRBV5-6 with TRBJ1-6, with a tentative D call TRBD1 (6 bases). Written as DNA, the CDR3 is TGTGCCAGCAGCCCACCCGCGGGGGCCTTTAATTCACCCCTCCACTTT. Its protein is CASSPPAGAFNSPLHF.